This is a list of T cell receptor beta chains from one sample in a study of blood T cell repertoires in COVID-19. Method: immunoSEQ multiplex PCR; TCRdb's copy keeps in-frame clones and lacks some. The table lists roughly 220,000 clones, approximately 80% of them singletons, with about 20% in the top ten. Sequencing used peripheral blood. The origin of the receptors is a man aged 25-40 years with active or convalescent COVID-19. CDR3s leave out the opening cysteine and the closing phenylalanine or tryptophan. Each record gives: V gene, CDR3 protein.

V gene: TRBV4-3
CDR3 protein: ASSPRTSLIVSYNEQF

V gene: TRBV6-1
CDR3 protein: ASSENSDTQY

V gene: TRBV5-4
CDR3 protein: ASSLVAAKETQY

V gene: TRBV2
CDR3 protein: ASSEQGVYEQY

V gene: TRBV2
CDR3 protein: ASSQGNQPQH

V gene: TRBV5-1
CDR3 protein: ASSTTGGDTEAF

V gene: TRBV5-1
CDR3 protein: ASSLEPGSTGELF

V gene: TRBV5-8
CDR3 protein: ASSQVWGPYEQY

V gene: TRBV28
CDR3 protein: ASSSQRLGRSYNEQF

V gene: TRBV9
CDR3 protein: ASSVGLARLETQY

V gene: TRBV30
CDR3 protein: AWSTDSPLH

V gene: TRBV7-8
CDR3 protein: ASSDTGRSTDTQY

V gene: TRBV7-8
CDR3 protein: ASSLVLSGTHEQF

V gene: TRBV7-2
CDR3 protein: ASSSSTEFTYGYT

V gene: TRBV6-5
CDR3 protein: ASRPRQYSNQPQH

V gene: TRBV7-2
CDR3 protein: ASSLTHLTGNNSPLH

V gene: TRBV9
CDR3 protein: ASSVGTAAPSPLH

V gene: TRBV2
CDR3 protein: ASSDAGKNEQF

V gene: TRBV11-2
CDR3 protein: ASSPNNRLAGYNEQF

V gene: TRBV2
CDR3 protein: ASTIGGTSGVGEQY

V gene: TRBV19
CDR3 protein: ASTGTGGVQPQH

V gene: TRBV6-1
CDR3 protein: ASSEQGLTQETQY

V gene: TRBV29-1
CDR3 protein: SVEGGRTGTTGELF

V gene: TRBV6-2/TRBV6-3
CDR3 protein: ASSYAHRGDYEQY

V gene: TRBV5-1
CDR3 protein: ASSSGQNTEAF

V gene: TRBV5-1
CDR3 protein: ASTRTGGVEGTQY

V gene: TRBV5-1
CDR3 protein: ASSSTGSTGELF

V gene: TRBV28
CDR3 protein: ASSLSPPQANTEAF

V gene: TRBV4-1
CDR3 protein: ASSQGASDYEQY

V gene: TRBV9
CDR3 protein: ASSVGDLPLDTQY

V gene: TRBV28
CDR3 protein: ASRPHQGGKGYGYT

V gene: TRBV21-1
CDR3 protein: ASSPGGELF

V gene: TRBV12-3/TRBV12-4
CDR3 protein: ASRNRVGQPQH

V gene: TRBV2
CDR3 protein: ASSSTGFGPNTEAF

V gene: TRBV24-1
CDR3 protein: ATSDTRRAETQY

V gene: TRBV6-5
CDR3 protein: ASSQGAGGQPQH